These 14 T cell receptor beta chains were sequenced from one sample in a study of cytomegalovirus exposure and HLA in healthy donors. With 60 Vbeta and 13 Jbeta primers, the PCR was carried out. The protocol was immunoSEQ multiplex PCR, while the TCRdb copy is restricted to in-frame clones and leaves out a portion. The sample contains some 130,000 clones, more than 7.5% of which appear only once. Sequencing was done on a sample of PBMCs. These receptors all stem from a man aged 45-60 years in good health and CMV-seronegative.

This clone was counted between two and nine times. V gene TRBV7-9 combines with J gene TRBJ1-6; 11 positions agree with TRBD1. J gave up 7 bases and V 5 bases, and 1 base lay outside the gene matches. Germline loops: CDR1 SEHNR, CDR2 FQNEAQ (reference sequence). The CDR3 spans 14 residues. The CDR3 loop is CASSRDRGNSPLHF. CDR3 in DNA: TGTGCCAGCAGCAGGGACAGGGGGAATTCACCCCTCCACTTT.

This rearrangement joins TRBV6-5 to TRBJ1-2; 11 bases are shared with TRBD1. Germline loops: CDR1 MNHEY, CDR2 SVGAGI. The junction had 1 base not matched to a gene; V was cut back by 5 bases and J by 2 bases. CDR3 size: 14 residues. DNA for the CDR3: TGTGCCAGCAGTAGGACAGGGGGCAACTATGGCTACACCTTC. It codes for CASSRTGGNYGYTF.

This chain uses TRBV29-1 with TRBJ1-2; D may be TRBD1 (5 bases). The CDR3 is 13 residues long. CDR1 and CDR2 from the germline V gene are SQVTM and ANQGSEA. CDR3 sequence reads: CTALGDFGYGYTF. CDR3 nucleotide sequence: TGCACCGCCCTAGGGGATTTCGGCTATGGCTACACCTTC.

In this sample, this clone turned up a few times. This chain connects TRBV7-8 to TRBJ2-3; D may be TRBD2 (5 bases). V was pared by 5 bases and J by 8 bases, with 11 bases between. The germline CDR1 and CDR2 sequences are SGHVS and FQNEAQ. The CDR3 runs to 12 residues. CDR3 sequence: CASSPGGGTQYF. For the CDR3, the DNA is TGTGCCAGCAGCCCAGGCGGAGGTACGCAGTATTTT. The variable domain in full, completed from reference TRBV7-8 and TRBJ2-3, reads GAGVSQSPRYKVAKRGQDVALRCDPISGHVSLFWYQQALGQGPEFLTYFQNEAQLDKSGLPSDRFFAERPEGSVSTLKIQRTQQEDSAVYLCASSPGGGTQYFGPGTRLTVL.

The genes are TRBV5-4 and TRBJ2-6; 9 bases map to TRBD1. V gave up 0 bases and J gave up 1 base; unmatched junction bases: 5. This CDR3 spans 18 amino acids. CDR1 SGHNT and CDR2 YYREEE come from the germline V gene (reference sequence). The CDR3 DNA follows: TGTGCCAGCAGCTTGGGACAGGGGGATTTTTCTGGGGCCAACGTCCTGACTTTC. Translating gives CASSLGQGDFSGANVLTF. Supplemented by reference TRBV5-4 and TRBJ2-6, the full variable domain reads ETGVTQSPTHLIKTRGQQVTLRCSSQSGHNTVSWYQQALGQGPQFIFQYYREEENGRGNFPPRFSGLQFPNYSSELNVNALELDDSALYLCASSLGQGDFSGANVLTFGAGSRLTVL.

V and J are TRBV5-1 and TRBJ2-7; 7 bases agree with TRBD2. The J segment lost 0 bases and the V segment lost 2 bases, leaving 2 bases of the junction unmatched. This CDR3 contains 14 residues. CDR1 and CDR2 (germline): SGHRS, YFSETQ. CDR3: CASSFRDYSYEQYF. The CDR3 bases are TGCGCCAGCAGCTTCCGGGACTACTCCTACGAGCAGTACTTC.

This clone was seen a few times. V and J are TRBV6-1 and TRBJ2-7, with 10 nucleotides matching TRBD1. The CDR3 spans 13 residues. V lost 6 bases, J lost 6 bases, and 5 bases stayed unmatched. The germline V gene has CDR1 MNHNS and CDR2 SASEGT. The CDR3 sequence: CASSSGTGVEQYF. The CDR3 DNA reads as TGTGCCAGCAGCAGCGGGACAGGGGTCGAGCAGTACTTC.

This clone was counted a few times. Different DNA sequences within this sample yield the same CDR3. This sequence joins TRBV18 and TRBJ1-3; 8 nucleotides match TRBD1. Germline loops: CDR1 KGHSH, CDR2 LQKENI. This CDR3 has 15 residues. J lost 0 bases, V lost 3 bases, and 1 base had no gene match. DNA of the CDR3: TGTGCCAGCTCACCGGGACAGGACTCTGGAAACACCATATATTTT. Translating it yields CASSPGQDSGNTIYF. The variable domain in full, with the rest retrieved from reference TRBV18 and TRBJ1-3, is NAGVMQNPRHLVRRRGQEARLRCSPMKGHSHVYWYRQLPEEGLKFMVYLQKENIIDESGMPKERFSAEFPKEGPSILRIQQVVRGDSAAYFCASSPGQDSGNTIYFGEGSWLTVV.

This clone came up a few times. This chain connects TRBV27 to TRBJ2-7, with D uncertain. This CDR3 is built from 13 residues. Trimming pared 4 bases from V and 3 bases from J, leaving 10 bases between. CDR1 is MNHEY and CDR2 is SMNVEV in the germline V gene (reference sequence). CDR3: CASSSQTVYEQYF. The DNA of the CDR3 is TGTGCCAGCAGTTCCCAAACAGTCTACGAGCAGTACTTC.

Note on this clone: The same CDR3 also results from other DNA sequences found in this sample. This sequence joins TRBV6-4 and TRBJ2-3; TRBD2 aligns across 12 bases. Germline V lookup: CDR1 MRHNA, CDR2 SNTAGT. The CDR3 has 15 amino acids. The junction had 0 bases not matched to a gene; V was cut back by 4 bases and J by 1 base. CDR3: CASSGLAGGTDTQYF. The CDR3 DNA reads as TGTGCCAGCAGTGGACTAGCGGGGGGCACAGATACGCAGTATTTT.

The table lists this clone with a few counts. The chain has TRBV29-1 and TRBJ1-2; D not certain. The germline V gene encodes CDR1 SQVTM and CDR2 ANQGSEA. CDR3 size: 12 residues. The ends were cut back, 4 bases at V and 4 bases at J, with 10 bases in the middle. In DNA form, the CDR3 reads TGCAGCGTTGTAGCGTGGGGCTATGGCTACACCTTC. It encodes CSVVAWGYGYTF.

Turning to this clone: Its ends do not fully match the called genes, so a read error is possible. V usage is TRBV9 and J usage is TRBJ2-1; a possible D gene is TRBD2 (6 bases). The CDR3 length is 14 residues. Germline V gene lookup returns CDR1 SGDLS and CDR2 YYNGEE. CDR3 region: CASSGWDSNNEQFF. The CDR3 DNA follows: TGTGCCAGCAGCGGGTGGGACTCCAACAATGAGCAGTTCTTC.

This clone was seen a handful of times. The chain joins TRBV6-6 to TRBJ1-1; tentatively, D is TRBD1 (6 bases). The CDR3 consists of 15 residues. Germline CDR1 and CDR2: MNHNY and SVGAGI (reference sequence). The germline V and J ends were trimmed by 2 bases and 6 bases, with 16 bases remaining between them. CDR3 loop: CASSYAGGRKAEAFF. Here the CDR3 DNA reads TGTGCCAGCAGTTACGCGGGGGGCCGAAAGGCTGAAGCTTTCTTT.

The chain is built from TRBV5-1 and TRBJ2-3; D not resolved. Germline lookup yields CDR1 SGHRS and CDR2 YFSETQ. V was cut by 4 bases and J by 2 bases, with 17 bases left in between. The CDR3 sequence is 16 residues long. The CDR3 loop is CASSLAGSLLTDTQYF. For the CDR3, the DNA is TGCGCCAGCAGCCTGGCCGGTTCACTGCTCACAGATACGCAGTATTTT. Filled out from reference TRBV5-1 and TRBJ2-3, the complete variable domain reads KAGVTQTPRYLIKTRGQQVTLSCSPISGHRSVSWYQQTPGQGLQFLFEYFSETQRNKGNFPGRFSGRQFSNSRSEMNVSTLELGDSALYLCASSLAGSLLTDTQYFGPGTRLTVL.